Listed below are T cell receptor beta chains from one sample, sequenced in a study of blood T cell repertoires in COVID-19. The table came from immunoSEQ multiplex PCR; TCRdb's copy has only in-frame clones and leaves some out. The sample lists roughly 50,000 clones; around 85% were seen once. The material sequenced was peripheral blood. The receptor source for this set is a woman aged 55 to 70 with acute or convalescent COVID-19. Both conserved end residues are part of each CDR3. Each record gives: D gene, V gene, clone size, CDR3 length, J gene, CDR3 protein, CDR3 DNA. A D gene is named only where the DNA matches it firmly. Some rows mark clone size as missing; the rest say once, few, many or name a class of expanded clone.

.	TRBV3-1/TRBV3-2	.	14	TRBJ1-2	CASSQALTPGGYTF	TGTGCCAGCAGCCAAGCGTTGACTCCGGGAGGCTACACCTTC
TRBD2	TRBV9	.	15	TRBJ2-1	CASSVVVAGHNEQFF	TGTGCCAGCAGCGTAGTGGTAGCGGGGCACAATGAGCAGTTCTTC
TRBD2	TRBV4-3	.	20	TRBJ2-1	CASSQARQREGLFRSNEQFF	TGCGCCAGCAGCCAAGCCCGGCAGCGGGAGGGCCTCTTTAGAAGCAATGAGCAGTTCTTC
.	TRBV20-1	.	16	TRBJ1-6	CSASLLPGTSSSPLHF	TGCAGTGCTAGTCTTTTGCCCGGGACTTCGAGCTCACCCCTCCACTTT
.	TRBV7-6	.	13	TRBJ2-3	CASSLAREDTQYF	TGTGCCAGCAGCTTAGCCAGGGAAGATACGCAGTATTTT
TRBD2	TRBV7-9	.	16	TRBJ2-3	CASSSNLAGSPDTQYF	TGTGCCAGCAGCTCAAACCTAGCGGGATCTCCAGATACGCAGTATTTT
TRBD1	TRBV11-2	.	14	TRBJ2-7	CASSFPGQGGEQYF	TGTGCCAGCAGCTTCCCGGGACAGGGAGGCGAGCAGTACTTC
.	TRBV5-6	.	12	TRBJ2-2	CASSFGPRELFF	TGTGCCAGCAGCTTTGGGCCCAGGGAGCTGTTTTTT
TRBD1	TRBV6-1	.	14	TRBJ1-1	CASSERQGVTEAFF	TGTGCCAGCAGTGAAAGACAGGGGGTAACTGAAGCTTTCTTT
.	TRBV11-3	once	17	TRBJ2-1	CASSLDPCRPTYNEQFF	TGTGCCAGCAGCTTAGATCCGTGCAGGCCGACCTACAATGAGCAGTTCTTC
TRBD2	TRBV7-3	once	16	TRBJ2-1	CASSFQGGRGVDEQFF	TGTGCCAGCAGCTTTCAGGGTGGGAGGGGAGTCGATGAGCAGTTCTTC
TRBD2	TRBV2	.	14	TRBJ2-1	CASRGLAGGFEQFF	TGTGCCAGCAGAGGACTAGCGGGAGGGTTTGAGCAGTTCTTC
.	TRBV7-9	.	17	TRBJ2-7	CASSLPRSWDNTYEQYF	TGTGCCAGCAGCTTACCGAGGTCTTGGGACAACACCTACGAGCAGTACTTC
TRBD2	TRBV4-2	.	16	TRBJ2-3	CASSQRLAGEVDTQYF	TGTGCCAGCAGCCAACGATTAGCGGGAGAAGTAGATACGCAGTATTTT
.	TRBV19	.	14	TRBJ1-3	CASSMAVSGNTIYF	TGTGCCAGTAGTATGGCGGTCTCTGGAAACACCATATATTTT
.	TRBV7-8	.	15	TRBJ2-7	CASSYSRLLSYEQYF	TGTGCCAGCAGCTACTCTCGACTACTCTCCTACGAGCAGTACTTC
.	TRBV10-3	.	13	TRBJ1-2	CASKGNQGYGYTF	TGTGCCTCAAAGGGGAACCAGGGCTATGGCTACACCTTC
.	TRBV2	.	14	TRBJ1-2	CASSDTTFFYGYTF	TGTGCCAGCAGCGACACGACATTTTTCTATGGCTACACCTTC
.	TRBV7-9	.	14	TRBJ2-7	CASSPRDPLSEQYF	TGTGCCAGCAGCCCGCGGGACCCTCTTAGCGAGCAGTACTTC
.	TRBV12-2	.	16	TRBJ2-2	CASRLAQAQTTGELFF	TGTGCAAGTCGCTTAGCGCAGGCACAGACGACCGGGGAGCTGTTTTTT
.	TRBV5-1	.	14	TRBJ1-1	CASSFGSTNTEAFF	TGCGCCAGCAGCTTCGGGAGCACGAACACTGAAGCTTTCTTT
TRBD2	TRBV5-1	.	16	TRBJ2-1	CASSPLSGGAVNEQFF	TGCGCCAGCAGCCCACTCAGCGGGGGGGCCGTCAATGAGCAGTTCTTC
.	TRBV9	.	14	TRBJ1-2	CASRRGMGDHGYTF	TGTGCCAGCAGGCGGGGGATGGGCGATCATGGCTACACCTTC
TRBD1	TRBV10-3	once	13	TRBJ1-1	CATKGQLVVEAFF	TGTGCCACCAAGGGACAGCTTGTGGTGGAAGCTTTCTTT
TRBD2	TRBV5-1	few	14	TRBJ2-1	CASSFGTTRNEQFF	TGCGCCAGCAGCTTCGGGACTACTCGTAATGAGCAGTTCTTC
TRBD2	TRBV12-5	.	14	TRBJ2-1	CASGFSGRADEQFF	TGTGCTAGTGGCTTTAGCGGGAGGGCGGATGAGCAGTTCTTC
TRBD1	TRBV6-5	.	15	TRBJ1-2	CASRAEGQSLYGYTF	TGTGCCAGTCGCGCGGAGGGACAGAGCCTCTATGGCTACACCTTC
TRBD1	TRBV27	.	14	TRBJ2-1	CASSPQGARDEQFF	TGTGCCAGCAGTCCGCAGGGGGCGCGGGATGAGCAGTTCTTC
TRBD1	TRBV25-1	.	16	TRBJ2-1	CASSELGRQGTHEQFF	TGTGCCAGCAGTGAATTGGGGAGACAGGGGACCCATGAGCAGTTCTTC
TRBD1	TRBV7-2	.	13	TRBJ1-2	CASSTGQGTGYTF	TGTGCCAGCAGCACCGGACAGGGTACTGGCTACACCTTC
TRBD2	TRBV12-3/TRBV12-4	.	11	TRBJ2-7	CASSGGSGQYF	TGTGCCAGCAGCGGCGGGAGCGGGCAGTACTTC
.	TRBV29-1	.	13	TRBJ2-7	CSVVAGPGYEQYF	TGCAGCGTTGTCGCCGGTCCGGGGTACGAGCAGTACTTC
.	TRBV30	.	15	TRBJ1-5	CAWSAGTFVDQPQHF	TGTGCCTGGAGTGCTGGGACATTCGTCGATCAGCCCCAGCATTTT
TRBD2	TRBV19	.	17	TRBJ2-1	CASSNLRGLAGYNEQFF	TGTGCCAGTAGTAACCTCAGGGGACTAGCGGGATACAATGAGCAGTTCTTC
TRBD1	TRBV19	.	13	TRBJ1-2	CASEITGGYGYTF	TGTGCCAGTGAGATCACAGGGGGCTATGGCTACACCTTC
.	TRBV7-2	.	15	TRBJ2-3	CASRFNLGGSDTQYF	TGTGCCAGCAGGTTTAATTTAGGGGGATCAGATACGCAGTATTTT
TRBD2	TRBV27	.	14	TRBJ2-1	CASSLGLAGDEQFF	TGTGCCAGCAGTTTAGGGCTAGCGGGAGATGAGCAGTTCTTC
TRBD2	TRBV4-1	.	16	TRBJ2-3	CASSQESRGAPDTQYF	TGCGCCAGCAGCCAAGAATCGCGGGGGGCACCAGATACGCAGTATTTT
.	TRBV12-3/TRBV12-4	.	13	TRBJ1-1	CASSRRVGTEAFF	TGTGCCAGCAGTCGGAGGGTCGGCACTGAAGCTTTCTTT
TRBD2	TRBV6-5	.	12	TRBJ2-7	CASGREGYEQYF	TGTGCCAGCGGTAGGGAGGGCTACGAGCAGTACTTC
TRBD2	TRBV19	.	15	TRBJ2-3	CASSAGGSSTDTQYF	TGTGCCAGTAGTGCCGGGGGGTCTAGCACAGATACGCAGTATTTT
.	TRBV12-2	.	19	TRBJ2-7	CASRCGKRREGSTSYEQYF	TGTGCAAGTCGCTGCGGAAAGCGGCGGGAGGGCTCCACCTCCTACGAGCAGTACTTC
TRBD1	TRBV5-5	.	16	TRBJ1-5	CASSLTGTGVGQPQHF	TGTGCCAGCAGCTTGACCGGGACAGGCGTCGGGCAGCCCCAGCATTTT
TRBD2	TRBV4-1	.	18	TRBJ2-2	CASSQESIAGGIPRELFF	TGCGCCAGCAGCCAAGAATCCATAGCGGGGGGGATCCCAAGGGAGCTGTTTTTT
TRBD2	TRBV2	.	15	TRBJ2-1	CASSEILAGTNEQFF	TGTGCCAGCAGTGAAATATTAGCGGGTACAAATGAGCAGTTCTTC
.	TRBV7-9	.	14	TRBJ1-1	CASSPSEMNTEAFF	TGTGCCAGCAGCCCAAGTGAGATGAACACTGAAGCTTTCTTT
.	TRBV3-1/TRBV3-2	.	13	TRBJ1-4	CASSAGFVEKLFF	TGTGCCAGCAGTGCCGGGTTTGTGGAAAAACTGTTTTTT
.	TRBV14	.	12	TRBJ1-4	CASRHRSEKLFF	TGTGCCAGCAGACACAGGAGTGAAAAACTGTTTTTT
TRBD1	TRBV12-5	.	13	TRBJ2-7	CASGSGTGNEQYF	TGTGCTAGTGGGTCCGGGACAGGGAACGAGCAGTACTTC
TRBD2	TRBV6-1	once	14	TRBJ2-1	CASSDSGAFNEQFF	TGTGCCAGCAGTGATAGCGGGGCCTTCAATGAGCAGTTCTTC
.	TRBV25-1	.	13	TRBJ1-1	CASRFEGSTEAFF	TGTGCCAGCAGGTTCGAGGGATCCACTGAAGCTTTCTTT
TRBD1	TRBV10-2	.	15	TRBJ2-1	CASRSPTGIRNEQFF	TGCGCCAGCAGATCACCGACAGGGATCAGGAATGAGCAGTTCTTC